This T cell receptor (beta chain) was recorded in a study of Ad26.COV2.S vaccination and SARS-CoV-2 variants. This table comes from immunoSEQ multiplex PCR, and its TCRdb copy is limited to in-frame clones, with some not included. Among about 350,000 clones listed, about 87% were seen once. V trimming: 6 bases; J trimming: 0 bases; junction bases outside the gene matches: 5. This CDR3 spans 18 amino acids. Germline V lookup: CDR1 LGHNT, CDR2 FRNRAP. Treatment of the sample: 15 to 20 received Ad26.COV2.S at low or high dose, single or two shots; 5 received placebo; per-sample allocation not given. Following the first vaccine or placebo injection, samples were taken on day 63.

The specimen comprised peripheral blood, sampled in a trial of Ad26.COV2.S vaccine versus placebo. The chain uses TRBV12-5 and TRBJ2-1; TRBD2 matches 16 bases. The sequence was obtained from a person between 18 and 60 years old who received the Ad26.COV2.S COVID-19 vaccine or a placebo. In nucleotides, the CDR3 is TGTGCTAGTGGCCCGGGACTAGCGGGGGGGCTCTCCTACAATGAGCAGTTCTTC. Amino acid sequence: CASGPGLAGGLSYNEQFF.